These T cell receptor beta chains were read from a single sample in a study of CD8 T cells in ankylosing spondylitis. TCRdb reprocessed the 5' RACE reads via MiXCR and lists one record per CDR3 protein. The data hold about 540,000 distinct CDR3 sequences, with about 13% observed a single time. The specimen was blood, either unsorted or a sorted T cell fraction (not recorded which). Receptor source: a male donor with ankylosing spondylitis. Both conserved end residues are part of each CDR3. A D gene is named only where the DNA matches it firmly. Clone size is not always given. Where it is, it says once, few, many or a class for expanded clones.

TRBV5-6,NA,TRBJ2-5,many,TGTGCCAGCAGCTTGGGAGTTATGGAGACCCAGTACTTC,CASSLGVMETQYF
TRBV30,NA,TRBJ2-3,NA,TGTGCCTGGATTCCGAGGGGTCCCTTAAATACGCAGTATTTT,CAWIPRGPLNTQYF
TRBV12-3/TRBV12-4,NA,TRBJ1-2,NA,TGTGCCAGCAGTTTACTGGGGGTTAGCTATGGCTACACCTTC,CASSLLGVSYGYTF
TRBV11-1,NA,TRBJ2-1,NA,TGTGCCAGCAGATTCCCATTTGGGGGCGGCCTGAGCTCCTACAATGAGCAGTTCTTC,CASRFPFGGGLSSYNEQFF
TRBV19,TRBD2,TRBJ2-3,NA,TGTGCCAGTAGTATCCGACTAGCGGGAGAGGCAGATACGCAGTATTTT,CASSIRLAGEADTQYF
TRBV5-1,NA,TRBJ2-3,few,TGCGCCAGCAGCAGGGGGGCAGGGGAAGATACGCAGTATTTT,CASSRGAGEDTQYF
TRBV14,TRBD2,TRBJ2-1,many,TGTGCCAGCAGCCAAGAAGGCGGGAGGTTCTACAATGAGCAGTTCTTC,CASSQEGGRFYNEQFF
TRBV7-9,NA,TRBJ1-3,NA,TGTGCCAGCAGCACATCCCGGAGGGGAAACACCATCTATTTT,CASSTSRRGNTIYF
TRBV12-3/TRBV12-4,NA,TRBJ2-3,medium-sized,TGTGCCAGCAGTTTAGGCTCCCTAGCACCTAGCACAGATACGCAGTATTTT,CASSLGSLAPSTDTQYF
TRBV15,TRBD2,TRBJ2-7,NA,TGTGCCACCAGCAGAGGACTAGCGCTCACCTACGAGCAGTACTTC,CATSRGLALTYEQYF
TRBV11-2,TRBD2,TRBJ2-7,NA,TGTGCCAGCAGCTCCTCTCTTAGAGGGAGGGAACAGCGGGGGTCCTACGAGCAGTACTTC,CASSSSLRGREQRGSYEQYF
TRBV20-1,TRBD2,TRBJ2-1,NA,TGCAGTGCCGACCGGGACTACCTCTACAATGAGCAGTTCTTC,CSADRDYLYNEQFF
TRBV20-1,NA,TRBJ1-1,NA,TGCAGTGGCGGGGGAGGGGGAGGGACTGAAGCTTTCTTT,CSGGGGGGTEAFF
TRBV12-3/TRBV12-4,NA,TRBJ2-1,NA,TGTGCCAGCAGTTTTGCTGCTACCTACAACGAGCAGTTCTTC,CASSFAATYNEQFF
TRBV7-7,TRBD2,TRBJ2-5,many,TGTGCCAGCAGCTTAAGTAGCGGGAGCCGAGAGACCCAGTACTTC,CASSLSSGSRETQYF
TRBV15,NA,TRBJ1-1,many,TGTGCCACCAGCAGAGATCCGGGGACTGAAGCTTTCTTT,CATSRDPGTEAFF
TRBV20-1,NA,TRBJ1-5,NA,TGCAGTGCTAGAGACGCTCGCGGGGCACAGCCCCAGCATTTT,CSARDARGAQPQHF
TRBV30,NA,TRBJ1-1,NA,TGTGCCTGGACATTTATGAACACTGAAGCTTTCTTT,CAWTFMNTEAFF
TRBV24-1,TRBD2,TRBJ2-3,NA,TGTGCCACCAGTGATGTCCGGGAGGGTGTACCAAAGGCAGATACGCAGTATTTT,CATSDVREGVPKADTQYF
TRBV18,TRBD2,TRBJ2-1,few,TGTGCCAGCTCGGACGGACTAGCGGGTGGCCTTGAGCAGTTCTTC,CASSDGLAGGLEQFF
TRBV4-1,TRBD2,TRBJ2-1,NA,TGCGCCAGCAGCCATCGGGAGGCCCCCCCAGGGAATGAGCAGTTCTTC,CASSHREAPPGNEQFF
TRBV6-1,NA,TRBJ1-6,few,TGTGCCAGCAGCCGGACAGATAATTCACCCCTCCACTTT,CASSRTDNSPLHF
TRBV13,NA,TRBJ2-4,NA,TGTGCCAGCAGCTTATTCACAGGCGCTATAGCCAAAAACATTCAGTACTTC,CASSLFTGAIAKNIQYF
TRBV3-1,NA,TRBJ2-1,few,TGTGCCAGCAGCCAAGATCAACTACCCCCTGACAATGAGCAGTTCTTC,CASSQDQLPPDNEQFF
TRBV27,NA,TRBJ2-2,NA,TGTGCCAGCAGGGGAGAGAACGGGGAGCTGTTTTTT,CASRGENGELFF
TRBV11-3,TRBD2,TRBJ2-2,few,TGTGCCAGCAGCCCGGGATGGCTAGCGGGATCCGGGGAGCTGTTTTTT,CASSPGWLAGSGELFF
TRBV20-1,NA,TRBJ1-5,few,TGCAGTGCCGCCCGGGACAACAATCAGCCCCAGCATTTT,CSAARDNNQPQHF
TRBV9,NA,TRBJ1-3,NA,TGTGCCAGCAGCGTAGACCCTGGAAACACCATATATTTT,CASSVDPGNTIYF
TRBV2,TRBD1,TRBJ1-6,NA,TGTGCCAGCAGCCGGGACAGTAGTTCACCCCTCCACTTT,CASSRDSSSPLHF
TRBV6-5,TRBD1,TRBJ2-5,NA,TGTGCCAGCAGTTACGACAGGGCGTCGGCAGGGACCCAGTACTTC,CASSYDRASAGTQYF
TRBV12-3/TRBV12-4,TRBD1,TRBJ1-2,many,TGTGCCAGCAGTTTAGCATCCCCAACAGGGGGAGGCTACTATGGCTACACCTTC,CASSLASPTGGGYYGYTF
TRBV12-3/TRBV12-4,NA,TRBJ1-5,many,TGTGCCAGCAGCGGAGCCAATCAGCCCCAGCATTTT,CASSGANQPQHF
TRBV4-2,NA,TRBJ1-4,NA,TGTGCCAGCAGCCAAGTAGCGGGGACAACTAATGAAAAACTGTTTTTT,CASSQVAGTTNEKLFF